A selection of T cell receptor beta chains follows, all from one sample in a study of T cell responses to AZD1222 COVID-19 vaccine. The repertoire was sequenced with immunoSEQ multiplex PCR; TCRdb's copy has only in-frame clones and lacks some. This sample carries about 120,000 clones, roughly nine tenths of them seen once, and the ten largest clones take approximately 1.4%. The sequenced sample was peripheral blood, obtained 28 days after the second AZD1222 dose. The receptors shown here come from an adult who received the AZD1222 COVID-19 vaccine. Both conserved end residues are part of each CDR3. Fields, in order: J gene, V gene, D gene, clone size, CDR3 protein, CDR3 DNA. A D gene is named only where the DNA matches it firmly. Size values are once, few and many counts, or a class for expanded clones, and some rows have none.

TRBJ1-2 | TRBV25-1 | . | . | CASSDSDSYYGYTF | TGTGCCAGCAGTGATAGTGACTCTTACTATGGCTACACCTTC
TRBJ1-2 | TRBV19 | TRBD1 | . | CASSKRQGAQTIYGYTF | TGTGCCAGTAGTAAACGACAGGGCGCCCAAACTATTTATGGCTACACCTTC
TRBJ2-1 | TRBV7-3 | . | . | CASSVGILSEQFF | TGTGCCAGCAGCGTCGGGATTTTAAGTGAGCAGTTCTTC
TRBJ1-1 | TRBV4-1 | . | . | CASSPRLGAMMNTEAFF | TGCGCCAGCAGCCCGCGACTGGGGGCGATGATGAACACTGAAGCTTTCTTT
TRBJ1-5 | TRBV7-2 | . | . | CASSLARYQPQHF | TGTGCCAGCAGCTTAGCGAGGTATCAGCCCCAGCATTTT
TRBJ2-1 | TRBV27 | . | . | CASSSGTTHNEQFF | TGTGCCAGCAGTTCCGGGACGACCCACAATGAGCAGTTCTTC
TRBJ2-1 | TRBV29-1 | . | . | CSVTNWTANNEQFF | TGCAGCGTCACGAATTGGACAGCTAACAATGAGCAGTTCTTC
TRBJ1-5 | TRBV28 | TRBD1 | . | CASSPGTGDQPQHF | TGTGCCAGCAGTCCCGGGACAGGGGATCAGCCCCAGCATTTT
TRBJ2-6 | TRBV28 | . | . | CASRARDGRSGANVLTF | TGTGCCAGCAGAGCCCGGGACGGACGCTCTGGGGCCAACGTCCTGACTTTC
TRBJ2-1 | TRBV2 | . | . | CASRSYNEQFF | TGTGCCAGCCGGTCCTACAATGAGCAGTTCTTC
TRBJ2-7 | TRBV2 | . | . | CASWGRGPYEQYF | TGTGCCAGCTGGGGCCGGGGCCCATACGAGCAGTACTTC
TRBJ1-2 | TRBV7-2 | TRBD1 | . | CASSYYRGEGKDYGYTF | TGTGCCAGCAGCTACTACAGGGGGGAAGGGAAAGACTATGGCTACACCTTC
TRBJ1-1 | TRBV3-1/TRBV3-2 | TRBD1 | once | CASSLTGLGLAEAFF | TGTGCCAGCAGCCTGACAGGGTTGGGTTTGGCTGAAGCTTTCTTT
TRBJ1-4 | TRBV15 | TRBD1 | . | CATSRNTGGPEKLFF | TGTGCCACCAGCAGAAATACAGGGGGACCTGAAAAACTGTTTTTT
TRBJ2-3 | TRBV3-1/TRBV3-2 | . | . | CASSQGSAITDTQYF | TGTGCCAGCAGCCAGGGTAGCGCGATCACAGATACGCAGTATTTT
TRBJ1-2 | TRBV4-2 | . | . | CASSQSAGEWYGYTF | TGTGCCAGCAGCCAATCGGCAGGGGAATGGTATGGCTACACCTTC
TRBJ2-2 | TRBV18 | . | . | CASSPLLGSGELFF | TGTGCCAGCTCACCACTCTTGGGATCTGGGGAGCTGTTTTTT
TRBJ1-5 | TRBV18 | . | . | CASSPLGDQPQHF | TGTGCCAGCTCACCCTTAGGGGATCAGCCCCAGCATTTT
TRBJ2-7 | TRBV2 | TRBD1 | . | CASRGQSYEQYF | TGTGCCAGCAGGGGACAGTCCTACGAGCAGTACTTC
TRBJ1-1 | TRBV28 | . | . | CASSLDYYRNTEAFF | TGTGCCAGCAGTTTGGACTATTACCGGAACACTGAAGCTTTCTTT
TRBJ1-1 | TRBV6-5 | TRBD1 | . | CASSIQGEGNTEAFF | TGTGCCAGCAGTATACAGGGGGAAGGGAACACTGAAGCTTTCTTT
TRBJ2-1 | TRBV18 | TRBD1 | . | CASSPPGQFNEQFF | TGTGCCAGCTCACCCCCGGGACAGTTTAATGAGCAGTTCTTC
TRBJ1-1 | TRBV18 | . | . | CASSLLGNTEAFF | TGTGCCAGCTCACTTCTAGGGAACACTGAAGCTTTCTTT
TRBJ2-5 | TRBV5-4 | TRBD2 | . | CASSSIAGGVETQYF | TGTGCCAGCAGCTCAATAGCGGGAGGAGTCGAGACCCAGTACTTC
TRBJ1-6 | TRBV2 | . | . | CASSGGLAPNSPLHF | TGTGCCAGCAGTGGTGGACTTGCTCCTAATTCACCCCTCCACTTT
TRBJ1-3 | TRBV27 | . | . | CASSLVGGTGNTIYF | TGTGCCAGCAGTTTAGTTGGAGGGACTGGAAACACCATATATTTT
TRBJ2-3 | TRBV29-1 | . | . | CSVGPLTDTQYF | TGCAGCGTTGGGCCCCTGACAGATACGCAGTATTTT
TRBJ1-1 | TRBV4-1 | TRBD1 | . | CASSLLFRPGTGVNTEAFF | TGCGCCAGCAGCCTACTCTTCCGTCCCGGGACAGGGGTTAACACTGAAGCTTTCTTT
TRBJ2-5 | TRBV4-1 | . | . | CASSLGLTETQYF | TGCGCCAGCAGCCTGGGACTTACAGAGACCCAGTACTTC
TRBJ2-3 | TRBV27 | . | once | CASSLRSGENTQYF | TGTGCCAGCAGTTTAAGGTCCGGGGAAAATACGCAGTATTTT